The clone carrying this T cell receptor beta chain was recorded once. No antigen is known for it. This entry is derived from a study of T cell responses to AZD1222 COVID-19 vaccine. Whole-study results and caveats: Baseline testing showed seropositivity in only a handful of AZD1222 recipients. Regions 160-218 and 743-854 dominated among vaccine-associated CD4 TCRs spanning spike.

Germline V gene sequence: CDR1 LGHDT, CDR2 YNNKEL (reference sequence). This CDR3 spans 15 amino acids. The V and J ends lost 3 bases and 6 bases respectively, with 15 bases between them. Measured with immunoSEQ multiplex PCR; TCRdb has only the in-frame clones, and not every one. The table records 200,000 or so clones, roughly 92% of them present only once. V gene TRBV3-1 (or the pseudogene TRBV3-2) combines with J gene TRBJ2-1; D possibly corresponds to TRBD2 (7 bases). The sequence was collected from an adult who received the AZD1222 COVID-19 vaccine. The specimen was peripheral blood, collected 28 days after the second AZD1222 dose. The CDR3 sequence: CASSQGGGPGNEQFF. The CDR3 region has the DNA TGTGCCAGCAGCCAGGGGGGGGGCCCGGGCAATGAGCAGTTCTTC.